The 13 T cell receptor beta chains reported below all come from one sample, sequenced in a study of yellow fever vaccine responses in identical twins. TCRdb reanalysed the RT-PCR reads using MiXCR and keeps one entry per CDR3 protein. The sample records roughly 1,900 distinct CDR3 sequences, more than 75% being singletons. Here the sequenced sample was T cells from blood (PBMCs), unsorted or a sorted subset (not recorded which), taken before or after yellow fever vaccination (not recorded which). These receptors were taken from a woman between 18 and 29 years old who received the yellow fever vaccine.

The chain employs TRBV11-1 and TRBJ2-1; the D gene is possibly TRBD2 (5 bases). Trimming left V 6 bases short and J 5 bases short, with 14 bases between. The V gene's germline CDR1 is SGHAT and CDR2 FQDESV (reference sequence). The CDR3 is 14 residues long. CDR3 bases: TGTGCCAGCAGGGCAGCCGACGGGAACAATGAGCAGTTCTTC. This translates into CASRAADGNNEQFF.

The chain's CDR3 is CASSHPRGELGELFF. CDR3 DNA sequence: TGCGCCAGCAGCCACCCCAGGGGAGAATTAGGGGAGCTGTTTTTT. V and J are TRBV4-3 and TRBJ2-2; TRBD1 might be the D (6 bases). This CDR3 comprises 15 residues. The V end was cut by 3 bases, the J end by 8 bases, with 16 bases between. Germline V CDR1 and CDR2: LGHNA, YSLEER.

This clonotype is a singleton in its sample. The chain is built from TRBV19 and TRBJ2-3; tentative D call: TRBD1 (6 bases). CDR3 size: 13 residues. V lost 7 bases, J lost 5 bases, and 13 bases lay in between. Germline CDR1 and CDR2: LNHDA and SQIVND (reference sequence). CDR3 bases: TGTGCCAGTAATGCCAGGGGCGGAGATACGCAGTATTTT. Its translation: CASNARGGDTQYF.

A single count supports this clonotype. This chain joins TRBV7-2 and TRBJ2-2; 9 nucleotides match TRBD2. CDR1 and CDR2 from the germline V gene are SGHTA and FQGNSA. The CDR3 is made up of 14 amino acids. The junction had 3 bases not matched to a gene; V was cut back by 3 bases and J by 7 bases. The CDR3 region is CASSLREGYGELFF. Written as DNA, the CDR3 is TGTGCCAGCAGCTTGCGGGAGGGGTACGGGGAGCTGTTTTTT.

The chain has TRBV20-1 and TRBJ1-6; D is undetermined. Germline V gives CDR1 DFQATT, CDR2 SNEGSKA (reference sequence). The ends were cut back, 0 bases at V and 14 bases at J, with 8 bases in the middle. The CDR3 runs 11 residues. This chain's CDR3 is CSARDYTTLHF. CDR3 nucleotides: TGCAGTGCTAGAGATTACACCACCCTCCACTTT.

The chain couples TRBV13 to TRBJ2-7; weak D call: TRBD1 (5 bases). CDR3 length: 13 residues. The germline V gene encodes CDR1 PRHDT and CDR2 FYEKMQ (reference sequence). V lost 4 bases and J 2 bases, leaving 9 bases between the germline ends. The CDR3 DNA is TGTGCCAGCAGCTCGACAGTGACCTACGAGCAGTACTTC. Translated: CASSSTVTYEQYF.

This clonotype was recorded once. The genes are TRBV18 and TRBJ2-2, with 8 nucleotides matching TRBD2. In germline, CDR1 is KGHSH, CDR2 LQKENI. The V gene end was trimmed by 0 bases and the J gene end by 1 base; junction bases not matched to a gene: 1. The CDR3 has 16 amino acids. The CDR3 is CASSPPAGGNTGELFF. The CDR3 region has the DNA TGTGCCAGCTCACCACCGGCGGGAGGGAACACCGGGGAGCTGTTTTTT. Looking up the rest from reference TRBV18 and TRBJ2-2 gives the full variable domain: NAGVMQNPRHLVRRRGQEARLRCSPMKGHSHVYWYRQLPEEGLKFMVYLQKENIIDESGMPKERFSAEFPKEGPSILRIQQVVRGDSAAYFCASSPPAGGNTGELFFGEGSRLTVL.

The chain carries TRBV11-1 and TRBJ1-2, with TRBD1 matching over 7 bases. Germline CDR1 SGHAT, CDR2 FQDESV (reference sequence). The CDR3 contains 13 residues. Trimming removed 5 bases from V and 6 bases from J; junction bases left unmatched: 6. Written as DNA, the CDR3 is TGTGCCAGCAGCGTAGGGACAGCTAATGGCTACACCTTC. Protein: CASSVGTANGYTF.

The chain couples TRBV10-1 to TRBJ2-7; 8 bases are shared with TRBD2. From germline, CDR1 is WNHNN and CDR2 SYGVQD (reference sequence). The CDR3 runs to 14 residues. V lost 3 bases, J lost 2 bases, and 3 bases stayed unmatched. DNA of the CDR3: TGCGCCAGCAGTGAACTAGCGGAAGCCTACGAGCAGTACTTC. Translating gives CASSELAEAYEQYF.

CDR3 region: CASSGHGNTEAFF. Written as DNA, the CDR3 is TGCGCCAGCAGCGGCCACGGAAACACTGAAGCTTTCTTT. The V call is TRBV5-1, the J call TRBJ1-1; D not certain. Germline assignment: CDR1 SGHRS and CDR2 YFSETQ. The CDR3 length is 13 residues. V lost 4 bases and J lost 2, with 9 bases in between.

The rearrangement joins TRBV20-1 to TRBJ2-1; D is perhaps TRBD2 (5 bases). V dropped 0 bases and J dropped 8 bases, with 11 bases sitting between them. The germline CDR1 and CDR2 sequences are DFQATT and SNEGSKA (reference sequence). The CDR3 spans 13 residues. This CDR3 is CSAREPPSHEQFF. As DNA, the CDR3 is TGCAGTGCTAGAGAACCTCCTAGCCATGAGCAGTTCTTC.

The CDR3 DNA sequence: TGCAGTGCTCTTAGGGGGGCCTACGAGCAGTACGTC. Translation: CSALRGAYEQYV. The rearrangement uses TRBV20-1 and TRBJ2-7; tentatively, D is TRBD1 or TRBD2 (6 bases each). Germline CDR1 is DFQATT and CDR2 is SNEGSKA (reference sequence). Trimming pared 5 bases from V and 2 bases from J, leaving 10 bases between. The CDR3 contains 12 residues.

This sequence joins TRBV12-3 or TRBV12-4 and TRBJ1-1, with a tentative D call TRBD1 (5 bases). The CDR3 is made up of 14 amino acids. Deletions cut 7 bases from V and 7 bases from J, with 19 bases between. The CDR3 sequence is CASNTWGGVGEAFF. The DNA of the CDR3 is TGTGCCAGCAACACCTGGGGAGGGGTGGGTGAAGCTTTCTTT.